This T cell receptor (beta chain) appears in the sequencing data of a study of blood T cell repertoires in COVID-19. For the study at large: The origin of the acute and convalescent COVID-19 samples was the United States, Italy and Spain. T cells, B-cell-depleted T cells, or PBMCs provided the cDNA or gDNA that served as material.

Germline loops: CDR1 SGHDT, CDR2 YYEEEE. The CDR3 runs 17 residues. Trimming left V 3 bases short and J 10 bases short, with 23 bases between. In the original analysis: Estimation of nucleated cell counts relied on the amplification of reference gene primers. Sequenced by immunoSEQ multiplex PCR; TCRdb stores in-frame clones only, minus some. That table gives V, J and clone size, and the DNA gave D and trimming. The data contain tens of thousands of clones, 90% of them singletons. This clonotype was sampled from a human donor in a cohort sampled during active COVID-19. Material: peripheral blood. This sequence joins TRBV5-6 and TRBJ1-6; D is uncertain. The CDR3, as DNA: TGTGCCAGCAGCTCATTAAGCCCCCGCCAGGTGGGCTCACCCCTCCACTTT. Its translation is CASSSLSPRQVGSPLHF.